The present entry profiles one T cell receptor (beta chain) with its context. This sample was taken from a study of T cell responses to AZD1222 COVID-19 vaccine. The V gene lost 4 bases and the J gene lost 1 base, with 5 bases spanning the gap. This CDR3 has 12 amino acids. Germline CDR1 is SNHLY and CDR2 is FYNNEI. Sequencing was performed with immunoSEQ multiplex PCR; in TCRdb, only in-frame clones are kept and a portion is missing. Of more than 95,000 clones listed, approximately 88% were seen once; the top ten hold about 8.7%. The sequence was collected from an adult in good health. The rearrangement uses TRBV2 and TRBJ2-7; the D is unclear. Sample: peripheral blood, taken on day 0 of AZD1222 vaccination. DNA for the CDR3: TGTGCCAGCAGTGCAGGATCCTACGAGCAGTACTTC. Protein product: CASSAGSYEQYF.